The following is a TCR beta chain sequence with its context. What it binds is not known. The V gene end was trimmed by 7 bases and the J gene end by 5 bases; junction bases not matched to a gene: 11. This CDR3 is built from 14 residues. Germline V gives CDR1 MDHEN, CDR2 SYDVKM. The data were obtained in a study of a mutant IDH1 vaccine in newly diagnosed glioma. Overall study context: Visits V12 and V13 fell at weeks 35 and 47, respectively.

Generated by immunoSEQ multiplex PCR, the TCRdb table keeps only in-frame clones and is missing some. The table shows approximately 25,000 clones, with 82% occurring only once. The sample's time point: week 47, end of study. Vaccination comprised doses that each held 300 ug of mutant IDH1 20-mer peptide, plus topical imiquimod. Donor diagnoses consisted of new WHO grade 3 or 4 IDH1-mutant, ATRX-lost astrocytomas. The TCR was taken from a middle-aged man with glioma. Some clones in this sample may be carry-over from other donors' samples. This chain connects TRBV28 to TRBJ2-7, with TRBD1 matching 7 bases. Specimen: PBMCs, collected from a glioma patient whose treatment included an IDH1 peptide vaccine. CDR3 nucleotides: TGTGCCAGCACCTCAAGGGGGCCTCCTAACGAGCAGTACTTC. Amino acid sequence: CASTSRGPPNEQYF.